The TCR beta chain described here comes from a study of early T cells in non-severe SARS-CoV-2 infection. Study details: Unpaired chains resulted from sequencing bulk RNA of unsorted whole blood. Study findings and constraints: VDJdb matching, biased toward anti-spike CD8 responses, missed private and CD4 specificities.

A few counts support this clonotype. The antigen is unknown. Researchers tagged individual cDNA molecules with unique molecular identifiers. TCRdb re-called the 5' RACE reads through MiXCR, storing one row per CDR3 protein. The data show 50,000 or so distinct CDR3 sequences, about 4.2% seen once. CDR1 and CDR2 (germline): SGHTA, FQGNSA. V was trimmed by 5 bases and J by 0 bases, leaving 15 bases between them. This CDR3 contains 16 residues. This TCR came from an adult who was a healthcare worker with PCR-confirmed SARS-CoV-2 infection or an uninfected control (not recorded which). Material for sequencing was whole blood. The V call is TRBV7-2, the J call TRBJ2-3; no clear D gene. The CDR3 sequence: CASSPRLVSSTDTQYF. For the CDR3, the DNA is TGTGCCAGCAGCCCGCGTCTCGTCTCTAGCACAGATACGCAGTATTTT.